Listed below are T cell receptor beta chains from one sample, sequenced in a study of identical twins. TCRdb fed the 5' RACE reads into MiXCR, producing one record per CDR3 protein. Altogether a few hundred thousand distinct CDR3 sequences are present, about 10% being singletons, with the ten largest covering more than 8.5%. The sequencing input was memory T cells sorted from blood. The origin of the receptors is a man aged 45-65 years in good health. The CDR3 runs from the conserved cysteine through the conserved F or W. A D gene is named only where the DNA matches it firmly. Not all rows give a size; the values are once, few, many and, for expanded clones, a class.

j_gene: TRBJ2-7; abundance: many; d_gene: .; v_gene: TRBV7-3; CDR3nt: TGTGCCAGCAGCTTAACCCTGACAGACCCCTACGAGCAGTACTTC; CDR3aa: CASSLTLTDPYEQYF
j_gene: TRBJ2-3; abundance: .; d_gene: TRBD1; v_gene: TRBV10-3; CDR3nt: TGTGCCATAGGGACAGGGGGTAGGAGCACAGATACGCAGTATTTT; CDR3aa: CAIGTGGRSTDTQYF
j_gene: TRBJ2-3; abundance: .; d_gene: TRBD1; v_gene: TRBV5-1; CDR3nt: TGCGCCAGCAGCTTGATTGGGACAGGGGACCCTGGCACAGATACGCAGTATTTT; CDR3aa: CASSLIGTGDPGTDTQYF
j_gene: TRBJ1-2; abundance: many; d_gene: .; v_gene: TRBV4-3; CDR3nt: TGCGCCAGCAGCCCCCAGGTTCAGGAACCCTATGGCTACACCTTC; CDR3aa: CASSPQVQEPYGYTF
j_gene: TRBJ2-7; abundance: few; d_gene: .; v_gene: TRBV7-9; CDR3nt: TGTGCCAGCAGTTATACTAGTACGGCCGAGCAGTACTTC; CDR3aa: CASSYTSTAEQYF
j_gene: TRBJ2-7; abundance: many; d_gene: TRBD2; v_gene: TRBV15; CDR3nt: TGTGCCACCAGTCCCGGGACTAGCGGCCCCTACGAGCAGTACTTC; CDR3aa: CATSPGTSGPYEQYF
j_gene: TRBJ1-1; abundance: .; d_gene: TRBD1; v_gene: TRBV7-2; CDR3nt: TGTGCCAGCAGCCCGGGACAGGGTGTTGAAGCTTTCTTT; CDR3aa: CASSPGQGVEAFF
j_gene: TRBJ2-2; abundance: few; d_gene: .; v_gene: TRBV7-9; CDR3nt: TGTGCCAGCAGCTTAGAGGTCGGCGGGAACACCGGGGAGCTGTTTTTT; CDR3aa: CASSLEVGGNTGELFF
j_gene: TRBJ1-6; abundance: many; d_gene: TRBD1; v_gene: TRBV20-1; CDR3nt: TGCAGTGCTAGAGATACCACAGGGGGATCACCCCTCCACTTT; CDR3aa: CSARDTTGGSPLHF
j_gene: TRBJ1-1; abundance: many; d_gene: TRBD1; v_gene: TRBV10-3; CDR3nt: TGTGCCATCACGGGACAGGCAAACGACGGAGCTTTCTTT; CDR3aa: CAITGQANDGAFF
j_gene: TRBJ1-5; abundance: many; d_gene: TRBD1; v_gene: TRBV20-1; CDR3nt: TGCGGACAGGGGCCGAATCAGCCCCAGCATTTT; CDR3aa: CGQGPNQPQHF
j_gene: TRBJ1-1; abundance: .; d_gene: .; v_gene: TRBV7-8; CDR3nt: TGTGCCAGCAGCTTAGGGGTCGGCACTGAAGCTTTCTTT; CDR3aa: CASSLGVGTEAFF
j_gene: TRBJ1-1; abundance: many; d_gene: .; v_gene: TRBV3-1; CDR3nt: TGTGCCAGCAGCCTGACAGACATGAACACTGAAGCTTTCTTT; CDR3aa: CASSLTDMNTEAFF
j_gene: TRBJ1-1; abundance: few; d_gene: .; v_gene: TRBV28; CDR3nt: TGTGCCAGCAGTCCTGGTGGGCCGAACACTGAAGCTTTCTTT; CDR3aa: CASSPGGPNTEAFF
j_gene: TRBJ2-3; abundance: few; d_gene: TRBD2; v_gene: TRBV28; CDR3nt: TGTGCCAGCAGTTTCCAGCGGGGCCACACAGATACGCAGTATTTT; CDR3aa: CASSFQRGHTDTQYF
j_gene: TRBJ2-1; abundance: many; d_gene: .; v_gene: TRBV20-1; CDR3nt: TGCAGTGCTTCGACAAAGCTAAGGGGGGGGGGTGAGCAGTTCTTC; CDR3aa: CSASTKLRGGGEQFF
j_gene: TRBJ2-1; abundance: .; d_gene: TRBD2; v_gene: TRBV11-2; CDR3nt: TGTGCCAGCAGCTTAGTACTTGGGGGGAGGGGTAATGAGCAGTTCTTC; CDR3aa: CASSLVLGGRGNEQFF
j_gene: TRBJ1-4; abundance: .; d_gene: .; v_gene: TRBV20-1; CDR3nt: TGCAGTGCTAGAGATCTTGGCTTTAATGAAAAACTGTTTTTT; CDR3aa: CSARDLGFNEKLFF
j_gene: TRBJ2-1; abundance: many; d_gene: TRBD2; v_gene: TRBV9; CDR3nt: TGTGCCAGCAGCGTAGCTACCGGGACTAGTTGGGGTGAGCAGTTCTTC; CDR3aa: CASSVATGTSWGEQFF
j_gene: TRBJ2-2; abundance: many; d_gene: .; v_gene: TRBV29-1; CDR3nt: TGCAGCGTCGGCGTGGCCAGCTCGAACACCGGGGAGCTGTTTTTT; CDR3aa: CSVGVASSNTGELFF
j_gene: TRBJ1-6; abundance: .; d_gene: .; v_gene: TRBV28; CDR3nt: TGTGCCAGCAATCTCGGGGGGGGGATTTCACCCCTCCACTTT; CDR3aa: CASNLGGGISPLHF
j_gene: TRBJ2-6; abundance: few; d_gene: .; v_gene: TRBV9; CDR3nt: TGTGCCAGCAGTGATAACGCCGACGGGGCCAACGTCCTGACTTTC; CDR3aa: CASSDNADGANVLTF
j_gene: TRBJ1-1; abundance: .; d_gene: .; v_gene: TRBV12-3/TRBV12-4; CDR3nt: TGTGCCAGCAGTTTCCCAGCACCTCGCACTGAAGCTTTCTTT; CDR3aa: CASSFPAPRTEAFF
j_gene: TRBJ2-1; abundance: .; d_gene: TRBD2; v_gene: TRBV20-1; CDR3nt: TGCAGTGCGAAGGGTGCGGGAGGGGGGGAATGGCAGTTCTTC; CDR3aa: CSAKGAGGGEWQFF
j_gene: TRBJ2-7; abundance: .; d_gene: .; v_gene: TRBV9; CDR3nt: TGTGCCAGCAGCGTAGTCGGGGCGGGGGAGCAGTACTTC; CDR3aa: CASSVVGAGEQYF
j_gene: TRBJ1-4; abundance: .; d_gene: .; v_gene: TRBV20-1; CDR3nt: TGCAGTGCTAGGGAAGAAAAACTGTTTTTT; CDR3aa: CSAREEKLFF
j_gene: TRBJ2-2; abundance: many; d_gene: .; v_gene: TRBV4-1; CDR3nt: TGCGCCAGCAGCCAAAGGGTTTTCATCGGGGAGCTGTTTTTT; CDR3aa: CASSQRVFIGELFF
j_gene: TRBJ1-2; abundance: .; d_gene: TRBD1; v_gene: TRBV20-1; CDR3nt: TGCAGTGCTAGAGTTTCAGGGGGGACAGGGGGCTATGGCTACACCTTC; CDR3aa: CSARVSGGTGGYGYTF
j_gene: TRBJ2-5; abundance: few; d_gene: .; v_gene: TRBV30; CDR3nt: TGTGCCTGGAGTGTCGGGACCACTCAAGAGACCCAGTACTTC; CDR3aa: CAWSVGTTQETQYF
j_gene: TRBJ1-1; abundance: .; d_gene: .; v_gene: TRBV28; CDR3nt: TGTGCCACCAGCCGCTCAACGAACACTGAAGCTTTCTTT; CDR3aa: CATSRSTNTEAFF
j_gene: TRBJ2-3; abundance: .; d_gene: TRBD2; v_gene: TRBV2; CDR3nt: TGTGCCAGCACTAGACTAGCGGGGGGTCCAAGCACAGATACGCAGTATTTT; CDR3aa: CASTRLAGGPSTDTQYF
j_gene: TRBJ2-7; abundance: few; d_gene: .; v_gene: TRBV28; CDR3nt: TGTGCCAGCAGTTTACTGGAAAGGGTTAACGAGCAGTACTTC; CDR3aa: CASSLLERVNEQYF
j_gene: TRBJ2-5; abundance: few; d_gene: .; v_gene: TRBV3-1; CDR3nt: TGTGCCAGCAGCCAAGATAGGGGCCAGGTAGTGGAGACCCAGTACTTC; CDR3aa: CASSQDRGQVVETQYF
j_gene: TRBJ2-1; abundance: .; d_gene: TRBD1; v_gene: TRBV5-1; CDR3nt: TGCGCCAGCAGCGCAGGGGGCTACTTATACAATGAGCAGTTCTTC; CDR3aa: CASSAGGYLYNEQFF
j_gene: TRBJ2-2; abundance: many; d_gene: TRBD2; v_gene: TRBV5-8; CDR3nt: TGTGCCAGCAGCTGGGGGACTAGCGGGAGCCCCGGGGAGCTGTTTTTT; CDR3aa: CASSWGTSGSPGELFF
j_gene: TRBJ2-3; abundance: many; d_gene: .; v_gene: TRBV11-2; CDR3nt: TGTGCCAGCAGCAAGGGGGGGTGGGACACAGATACGCAGTATTTT; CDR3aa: CASSKGGWDTDTQYF
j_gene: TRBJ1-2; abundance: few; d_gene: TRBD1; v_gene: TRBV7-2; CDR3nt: TGTGCCAGCAGCTCTCGGACAGGGGGAGTTGTTGGCTACACCTTC; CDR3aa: CASSSRTGGVVGYTF
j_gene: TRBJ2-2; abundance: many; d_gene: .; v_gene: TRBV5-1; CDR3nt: TGCGCCAGCAGCTCGTGGGGGGAGATAAGCGCCGGGGAGCTGTTTTTT; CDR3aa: CASSSWGEISAGELFF
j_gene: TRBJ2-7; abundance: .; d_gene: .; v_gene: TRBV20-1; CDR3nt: TGCAGTGCGACACCTAGCGAGGGCTACGAGCAGTACTTC; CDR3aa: CSATPSEGYEQYF
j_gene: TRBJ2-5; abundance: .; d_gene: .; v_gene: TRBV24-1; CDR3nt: TGTGCCACCAGTGATTTTGGGGAGACAGGACAAGAGACCCAGTACTTC; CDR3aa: CATSDFGETGQETQYF
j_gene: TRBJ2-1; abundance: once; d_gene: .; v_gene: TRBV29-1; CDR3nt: TGCAGCGTTGAACGGCGGGGTGATTACAATGAGCAGTTCTTC; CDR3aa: CSVERRGDYNEQFF
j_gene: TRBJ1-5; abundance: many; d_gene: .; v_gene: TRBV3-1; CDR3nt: TGTGCCAGCAGTTACACATTTAGCAATCAGCCCCAGCATTTT; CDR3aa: CASSYTFSNQPQHF
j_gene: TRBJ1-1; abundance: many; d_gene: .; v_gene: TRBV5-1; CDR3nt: TGCGCCAGCAGCTTACAATCGACAGGTAACGAAGCTTTCTTT; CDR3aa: CASSLQSTGNEAFF
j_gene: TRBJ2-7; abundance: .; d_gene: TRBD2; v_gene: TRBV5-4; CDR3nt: TGTGCCAGCAGCGGGGGGACTAGCGGTGGCTACGAGCAGTACTTC; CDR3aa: CASSGGTSGGYEQYF
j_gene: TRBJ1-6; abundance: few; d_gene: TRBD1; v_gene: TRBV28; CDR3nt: TGTGCCAGCAGTTCCCGGGACAGGGGTATAACACCCCTCCACTTT; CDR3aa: CASSSRDRGITPLHF
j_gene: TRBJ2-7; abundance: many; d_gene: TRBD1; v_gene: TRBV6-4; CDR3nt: TGTGCCAGCAGTGACTCGCAGGGGGCAAGAGACTACGAGCAGTACTTC; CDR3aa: CASSDSQGARDYEQYF
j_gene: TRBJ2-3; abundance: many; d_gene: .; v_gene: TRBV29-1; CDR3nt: TGCAGCGTTGCTACCGGGCCCCCGGCGCAGTATTTT; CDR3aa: CSVATGPPAQYF
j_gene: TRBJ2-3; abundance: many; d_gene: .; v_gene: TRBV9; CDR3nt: TGTGCCAGCAGCGTAAGCGGAGGGGGCACAGATACGCAGTATTTT; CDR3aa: CASSVSGGGTDTQYF
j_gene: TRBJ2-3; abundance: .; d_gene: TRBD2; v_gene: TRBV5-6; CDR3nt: TGTGCCGGCTGGCGGGGGGAAGCGAGAGATACGCAGTATTTT; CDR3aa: CAGWRGEARDTQYF
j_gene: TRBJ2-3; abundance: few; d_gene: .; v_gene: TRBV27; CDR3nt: TGTGCCAGCAGTTTAACAGGGAAGACAGATACGCAGTATTTT; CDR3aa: CASSLTGKTDTQYF
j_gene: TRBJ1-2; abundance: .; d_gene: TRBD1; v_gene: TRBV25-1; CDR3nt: TGTGCCAGCAGTGAAGTCGGACAGGGAAATGGCTACACCTTC; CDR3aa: CASSEVGQGNGYTF
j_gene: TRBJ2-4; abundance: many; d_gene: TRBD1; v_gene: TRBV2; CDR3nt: TGTGCCAGCAGTGATCACTTTCGGGACAGCGCCAAAAACATTCAGTACTTC; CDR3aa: CASSDHFRDSAKNIQYF